This is a list of T cell receptor beta chains from one sample in a study of blood T cell repertoires in COVID-19. Sequencing was performed with immunoSEQ multiplex PCR; in TCRdb, only in-frame clones are kept and a portion is missing. Of 85,000 to 95,000 clones in the sample, roughly 88% are singletons; the top ten hold under 0.6%. The specimen sequenced was peripheral blood. The receptors stem from a man in his 60s with acute or convalescent COVID-19. Each CDR3 is given with its conserved first and last residue. Each record gives: J gene, V gene, D gene, CDR3 protein. The D gene is left open where the match is weak.

>TRBJ1-2|TRBV12-3/TRBV12-4|NA
CASSPPFLLGYTF
>TRBJ2-1|TRBV5-1|TRBD2
CASSWGGTSGSNEQFF
>TRBJ1-6|TRBV18|TRBD1
CASSPPGQPNSPLHF
>TRBJ2-3|TRBV19|TRBD2
CASSTTSGRVLSTDTQYF
>TRBJ1-3|TRBV24-1|NA
CATSASGGGNTIYF
>TRBJ1-1|TRBV30|TRBD1
CAWSPDRVGSKAFF
>TRBJ2-3|TRBV5-5|NA
CASSFTPLSHPTDTQYF
>TRBJ1-5|TRBV5-1|TRBD1
CASSLGQGSNQPQHF
>TRBJ2-5|TRBV6-5|NA
CASSSGQTKETQYF
>TRBJ1-2|TRBV9|NA
CASSVAPLSGANYGYTF
>TRBJ1-5|TRBV5-1|TRBD1
CASSEGQSNQPQHF
>TRBJ2-7|TRBV18|TRBD2
CASSPPGIAGEYEQYF
>TRBJ1-6|TRBV21-1|NA
CASSKRTVRGSSYNSPLHF
>TRBJ2-7|TRBV11-2|NA
CASSWTYEQYF
>TRBJ1-3|TRBV30|NA
CAWSFAGRRVSGNTIYF
>TRBJ1-5|TRBV28|NA
CASSLGGSNQPQHF
>TRBJ2-2|TRBV3-1/TRBV3-2|TRBD2
CASSQDGASGRVGELFF
>TRBJ2-1|TRBV27|TRBD1
CASTLSGTAYNEQFF
>TRBJ2-5|TRBV19|TRBD2
CASSIQLGRRETQYF
>TRBJ2-1|TRBV6-6|NA
CASSYTVDSYNEQFF
>TRBJ2-5|TRBV9|NA
CASSWDTQETQYF
>TRBJ2-1|TRBV7-2|TRBD2
CASPRDQREGRGVYNEQFF
>TRBJ2-7|TRBV12-5|NA
CASGFDPTATSSYEQYF
>TRBJ1-2|TRBV5-1|NA
CASSRITGGVFYGYTF
>TRBJ1-5|TRBV7-9|NA
CASSSGWSNQPQHF
>TRBJ2-7|TRBV10-3|TRBD2
CAISGLAGGSYEQYF
>TRBJ2-2|TRBV6-5|TRBD2
CASSYTGGAGGELFF
>TRBJ2-3|TRBV11-3|TRBD2
CASSLGTSGYTDTQYF
>TRBJ2-7|TRBV27|TRBD1
CASRTQGIAYEQYF
>TRBJ1-4|TRBV9|TRBD1
CASSGGAGTAEKLFF
>TRBJ1-2|TRBV6-5|NA
CASSYGQGTNYGYTF
>TRBJ2-3|TRBV28|TRBD2
CASSAWTSGGDTQYF
>TRBJ1-1|TRBV23-1|NA
CASSEDYTEAFF
>TRBJ1-2|TRBV27|TRBD1
CASKGIGGGQGTIYGYTF
>TRBJ1-1|TRBV7-9|NA
CASSLGGFGEAFF
>TRBJ2-3|TRBV7-8|NA
CASSLSVPTTQYF
>TRBJ1-3|TRBV5-6|TRBD1
CASSLPGTGRNTIYF
>TRBJ2-1|TRBV24-1|TRBD1
CATSDPGTGDLSEQFF
>TRBJ1-6|TRBV19|NA
CASTIVSPLHF
>TRBJ1-2|TRBV10-3|TRBD1
CAIRAGQTNYGYTF
>TRBJ2-5|TRBV5-1|TRBD2
CASSFSGGQETQYF
>TRBJ1-3|TRBV28|NA
CASSLSSRRGNTIYF
>TRBJ1-4|TRBV14|NA
CASSQARQANEKLFF
>TRBJ1-1|TRBV12-3/TRBV12-4|TRBD1
CASSPGQGTEAFF
>TRBJ1-1|TRBV3-1/TRBV3-2|TRBD1
CASGQGAWNTEAFF
>TRBJ2-5|TRBV9|NA
CASSVGTGSSQETQYF
>TRBJ1-6|TRBV6-6|NA
CASSHLPGNHHNSPLHF
>TRBJ2-7|TRBV28|NA
CASSFFGGNYEQYF
>TRBJ2-3|TRBV19|TRBD1
CASSMRTGGVTQYF
>TRBJ1-1|TRBV25-1|TRBD1
CASSPGGTEAFF
>TRBJ1-1|TRBV7-3|NA
CASSSTARTEAFF
>TRBJ1-6|TRBV30|NA
CAWSVMTVARDSPLHF
>TRBJ1-2|TRBV2|TRBD1
CASRDRVYGYTF
>TRBJ2-7|TRBV5-1|NA
CASRGTYEQYF
>TRBJ2-1|TRBV5-1|NA
CASSLAQAPGTNEQFF